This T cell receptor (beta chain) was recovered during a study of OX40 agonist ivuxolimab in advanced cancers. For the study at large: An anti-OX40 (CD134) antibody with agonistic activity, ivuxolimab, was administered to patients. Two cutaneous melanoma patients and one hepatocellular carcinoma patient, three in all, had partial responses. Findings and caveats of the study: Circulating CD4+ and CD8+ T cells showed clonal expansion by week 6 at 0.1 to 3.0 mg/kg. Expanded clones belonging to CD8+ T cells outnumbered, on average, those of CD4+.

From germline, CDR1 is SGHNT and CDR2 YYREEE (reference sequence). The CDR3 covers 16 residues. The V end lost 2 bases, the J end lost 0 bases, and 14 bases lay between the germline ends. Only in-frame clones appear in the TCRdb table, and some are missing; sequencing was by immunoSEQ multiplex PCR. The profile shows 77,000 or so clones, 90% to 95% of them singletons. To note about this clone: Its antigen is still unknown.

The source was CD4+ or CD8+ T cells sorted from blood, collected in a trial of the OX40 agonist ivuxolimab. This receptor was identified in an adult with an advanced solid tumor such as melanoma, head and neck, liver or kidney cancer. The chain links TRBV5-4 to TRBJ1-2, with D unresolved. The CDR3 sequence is CASSFAVDGANYGYTF. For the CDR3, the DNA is TGTGCCAGCAGCTTTGCCGTCGACGGCGCTAACTATGGCTACACCTTC.